The clone carrying this T cell receptor (beta chain) was picked up a small number of times. Generated by immunoSEQ multiplex PCR, the TCRdb table keeps only in-frame clones and is missing some. The sample contains some 720,000 clones, roughly 90% of which appear only once. This entry comes from a study of shared T cell receptors in the human thymus. Germline CDR1 is SGHVS and CDR2 is FNYEAQ. The CDR3 runs 17 residues. V shed 0 bases, J shed 2 bases, and the junction held 6 bases outside the gene matches. These data also formed part of another study, on human thymus T cells. From that paper: Thymic samples were excised during corrective heart operations. Gene usage for V and J segments appeared biased in thymic and blood repertoires.

What was sequenced was thymocytes. The chain carries TRBV7-6 and TRBJ2-1, with 8 nucleotides matching TRBD2. The source is a boy under three years old with a congenital heart defect. CDR3 sequence (DNA): TGTGCCAGCAGCTTAGCGCTGGGGCGGGAGGCCTACAATGAGCAGTTCTTC. Its protein is CASSLALGREAYNEQFF.